This paragraph reports one T cell receptor (beta chain). Its antigen is still unknown. The entry originates in a study of CD8 T cells in ankylosing spondylitis. General study results and limits: It was reported that disease-linked clones were significantly enriched in matched ankylosing spondylitis synovial fluid. For ankylosing spondylitis blood, a TCR beta motif of 7 or 8 highly homologous variants appeared characteristic. Earlier studies detected some motif variants in reactive arthritis synovial fluid and blood.

TCRdb re-derived calls from the 5' RACE reads in MiXCR, one entry per CDR3 protein. The sample holds about 310,000 distinct CDR3 sequences, 20% seen once. V shed 7 bases and J shed 0 bases, with 14 bases lying between them. CDR3 size: 15 residues. The clonotype comes from a female donor with ankylosing spondylitis or in good health (not recorded which). The sequenced sample was blood, either unsorted or a sorted T cell fraction (not recorded which). This chain connects TRBV12-3 or TRBV12-4 to TRBJ2-3; D might be TRBD1 (5 bases). CDR3: CASNLDSPSTDTQYF. DNA of the CDR3: TGTGCCAGCAACCTCGACAGTCCTAGCACAGATACGCAGTATTTT.